A single sample gave rise to the 25 T cell receptor beta chains below, sequenced in a study of blood T cell repertoires in COVID-19 (TCRdb year 2020). The library was built by means of the immunoSEQ multiplex PCR assay. Held by TCRdb, this immuneACCESS table contains in-frame sequences only and omits some clones. Under half of the omission traces to an unresolved V gene where checked; the cause of the rest is unknown. The sample table contains about 180,000 clones; only one count was recorded for 82% of them. The ten most abundant clones make up about 8.4% of the sample. Sequencing was performed on peripheral blood. The receptors originated from a woman in her 70s with acute or convalescent COVID-19.

The rearrangement joins TRBV12-3 or TRBV12-4 to TRBJ1-6, with D unresolved. The germline V and J ends were trimmed by 3 bases and 9 bases, with 6 bases remaining between them. This CDR3 has 12 residues. CDR3 region: CASSLRGSPLHF. The CDR3 DNA sequence: TGTGCCAGCAGTTTGAGAGGTTCACCCCTCCACTTT.

For the CDR3, the DNA is TGTGCCAGCAGCAATAGGGGACTAGCGGCCTCCTACAATGAGCAGTTCTTC. The encoded protein is CASSNRGLAASYNEQFF. This sequence joins TRBV21-1 and TRBJ2-1; TRBD2 is the table's D call and was not checked against the DNA. TRBV21-1 is recorded as a pseudogene. The CDR3 contains 17 residues.

This clone has more than one count but fewer than ten. The chain links TRBV11-2 to TRBJ1-6; D remains ambiguous. Germline assignment: CDR1 SGHAT and CDR2 FQNNGV. The length of the CDR3 is 15 residues. V was pared by 0 bases and J by 7 bases, with 10 bases between. This chain's CDR3 is CASSLEGGSNSPLHF. The CDR3 coding sequence is TGTGCCAGCAGCTTAGAGGGAGGATCCAATTCACCCCTCCACTTT.

CDR3 protein: CASKASGDNEQFF. CDR3 DNA: TGTGCCAGTAAGGCCTCAGGGGACAATGAGCAGTTCTTC. The chain recombines TRBV7-2 with TRBJ2-1; tentative D call: TRBD1 (6 bases). The CDR3 loop spans 13 amino acids. V dropped 9 bases and J dropped 5 bases, with 14 bases sitting between them. Germline CDR1 SGHTA, CDR2 FQGNSA.

V is TRBV3-1 (or the pseudogene TRBV3-2) and J is TRBJ1-2; weak D call: TRBD1 (5 bases). There are 18 residues in the CDR3. Trimming stripped 0 bases from V and 4 bases from J, with 21 bases between. Germline CDR1 LGHDT, CDR2 YNNKEL (reference sequence). The DNA of the CDR3 is TGTGCCAGCAGCCAAGAGTGGAGCAGGGTAGGGACTAGCTATGGCTACACCTTC. This encodes CASSQEWSRVGTSYGYTF.

This chain joins TRBV30 and TRBJ1-6; TRBD1 aligns across 12 bases. The CDR3 has 16 amino acids. The germline V gene encodes CDR1 GTSNPN and CDR2 SVGIG (reference sequence). The CDR3 nucleotides are TGTGCGCGGGGACAGGGGGCCTCCAAGGGTAATTCACCCCTCCACTTT. Its protein product is CARGQGASKGNSPLHF.

CDR3 nucleotide sequence: TGTGCCAGTAGTTCACCAGCGGGGCCCTACAATGAGCAGTTCTTC. Residues: CASSSPAGPYNEQFF. V usage is TRBV19 and J usage is TRBJ2-1; TRBD2 aligns across 7 bases. Germline lookup yields CDR1 LNHDA and CDR2 SQIVND (reference sequence). The CDR3 runs 15 residues. Losses at the gene ends were 5 bases for V and 2 bases for J; bases not matched to a gene: 6.

V gene TRBV4-1 combines with J gene TRBJ2-1, with TRBD1 matching 8 bases. The V gene end was trimmed by 2 bases and the J gene end by 7 bases; junction bases not matched to a gene: 10. CDR3 length: 16 residues. CDR1 MGHRA and CDR2 YSYEKL come from the germline V gene. The CDR3 DNA follows: TGCGCCAGCAGCCAATCTCCCAGGGGGCTTCAGAATGAGCAGTTCTTC. Protein: CASSQSPRGLQNEQFF.

The CDR3 protein is CSVVENNYGYTF. The CDR3 DNA reads TGCAGCGTTGTGGAGAATAACTATGGCTACACCTTC. This chain links TRBV29-1 with TRBJ1-2; D gene uncertain. The CDR3 consists of 12 residues. Per the germline V gene, CDR1 is SQVTM and CDR2 is ANQGSEA. Trimming cost V 4 bases and J 1 base, with 7 bases left between them.

The V and J genes are TRBV29-1 and TRBJ1-2, with a possible D match to TRBD1 (6 bases). Looked up from germline, CDR1 is SQVTM and CDR2 is ANQGSEA. The CDR3 covers 12 residues. Written as DNA, the CDR3 is TGCAGTTTGGACAGTACAACTTATGGCTACACCTTC. This gives the protein CSLDSTTYGYTF.

This chain joins TRBV6-1 and TRBJ1-5; TRBD1 is a possible D gene (6 bases). Germline CDR1 and CDR2: MNHNS and SASEGT. The ends were cut back, 6 bases at V and 7 bases at J, with 13 bases in the middle. The CDR3 covers 13 residues. In DNA form, the CDR3 reads TGTGCCAGCAGCGCAGGGGCGTCACAGCCCCAGCATTTT. Its translation: CASSAGASQPQHF.

The chain is built from TRBV30 and TRBJ1-1; D perhaps matches TRBD1 (5 bases). CDR1 is GTSNPN and CDR2 is SVGIG in the germline V gene (reference sequence). There are 12 residues in the CDR3. Trimming stripped 5 bases from V and 1 base from J, with 8 bases between. The DNA of the CDR3 is TGTGCCTGGGGGGCAAAGAACACTGAAGCTTTCTTT. Its protein product is CAWGAKNTEAFF.

The chain joins TRBV4-2 to TRBJ1-5; D call uncertain. There are 15 residues in the CDR3. Germline V gives CDR1 LGHNA, CDR2 YNFKEQ. Trimming stripped 4 bases from V and 5 bases from J, with 15 bases between. The CDR3 coding sequence is TGTGCCAGCAGCCCCCAGGCGGGGAGTGATCAGCCCCAGCATTTT. As protein: CASSPQAGSDQPQHF.

This clone was seen more than once but under ten times. The chain joins TRBV27 to TRBJ2-7; D remains ambiguous. The V end was cut by 0 bases, the J end by 0 bases, with 12 bases between. The CDR3 contains 16 residues. CDR1 and CDR2 (germline): MNHEY, SMNVEV (reference sequence). Written as DNA, the CDR3 is TGTGCCAGCAGTTTATCGTATCCGGTTAGCTCCTACGAGCAGTACTTC. Translating it yields CASSLSYPVSSYEQYF.

The chain uses TRBV6-6 and TRBJ2-1; TRBD2 matches at 10 bases. The CDR3 contains 15 residues. V was clipped by 5 bases and J by 3 bases; unmatched bases: 4. The germline V gene encodes CDR1 MNHNY and CDR2 SVGAGI (reference sequence). CDR3 DNA: TGTGCCAGCAGTACCAGCGGGGGGGGCTACAATGAGCAGTTCTTC. Translation: CASSTSGGGYNEQFF.

This clone showed up just a few times. The chain is built from TRBV5-1 and TRBJ2-7; 12 bases align to TRBD2. The V and J ends lost 6 bases and 4 bases, in that order; junction bases with no gene match: 5. CDR1 SGHRS and CDR2 YFSETQ come from the germline V gene. CDR3 length equals 14 residues. CDR3 protein: CASNLAGGAYEQYF. CDR3 sequence (DNA): TGCGCCAGCAACCTAGCGGGAGGGGCGTACGAGCAGTACTTC.

The chain uses TRBV3-1 (or the pseudogene TRBV3-2) and TRBJ1-2; 7 positions agree with TRBD1. CDR1 is LGHDT, CDR2 YNNKEL, per germline (reference sequence). The CDR3 has 14 amino acids. The J segment lost 4 bases and the V segment lost 1 base, leaving 3 bases of the junction unmatched. CDR3 sequence: CASSQADRPYGYTF. The CDR3 coding sequence is TGTGCCAGCAGCCAAGCGGACAGGCCCTATGGCTACACCTTC.

The chain combines TRBV10-3 with TRBJ1-1; 7 bases match TRBD1. The CDR3 length is 17 residues. After removal of 5 bases from V and 1 base from J, the junction contained 13 bases not matched to a gene. Germline lookup yields CDR1 ENHRY and CDR2 SYGVKD. The CDR3: CAISRGSSTGSNTEAFF. The DNA for the CDR3 is TGTGCCATCAGTCGGGGGTCCTCGACAGGGTCGAACACTGAAGCTTTCTTT.

The rearrangement links TRBV19 to TRBJ1-1, with D possibly matching TRBD1 (6 bases). CDR3 length: 14 amino acids. Trimming shortened V by 7 bases and J by 0 bases, and 12 bases separated the two germline ends. Germline V gives CDR1 LNHDA, CDR2 SQIVND (reference sequence). CDR3 residues: CASIPDRMNTEAFF. The CDR3 nucleotides read TGTGCCAGTATCCCGGACAGAATGAACACTGAAGCTTTCTTT.

This clone was counted between two and nine times. The rearrangement joins TRBV10-2 to TRBJ1-1, with 8 bases aligning to TRBD1. The germline CDR1 and CDR2 sequences are WSHSY and SAAADI. Trimming cost V 6 bases and J 4 bases; bases outside gene matches: 10. The CDR3 totals 15 residues. The CDR3 reads CASRYTPGGGTEAFF. The CDR3, as DNA: TGCGCCAGCAGGTATACCCCAGGGGGCGGCACTGAAGCTTTCTTT.

J is TRBJ1-1 and V is TRBV30; TRBD1 is a possible D gene (5 bases). The CDR3 has 14 amino acids. Germline V gives CDR1 GTSNPN, CDR2 SVGIG (reference sequence). Trimming removed 0 bases at V and 1 base at J, with 9 bases between. The CDR3 DNA is TGTGCCTGGAGTGTAGGGGTTACGAACACTGAAGCTTTCTTT. This codes for CAWSVGVTNTEAFF.

This chain links TRBV7-8 with TRBJ2-1; 11 bases are a match to TRBD2. The ends lost 4 bases at V and 7 bases at J; junction bases unmatched: 9. This CDR3 region has 16 residues. The germline CDR1 and CDR2 sequences are SGHVS and FQNEAQ. The CDR3 region is CASSYGSGRANNEQFF. CDR3 nucleotide sequence: TGTGCCAGCAGCTATGGTAGCGGGAGGGCCAATAATGAGCAGTTCTTC.

The gene calls are TRBV3-1 (or the pseudogene TRBV3-2) and TRBJ2-1; a possible D gene is TRBD1 (6 bases). The V gene lost 4 bases and the J gene lost 3 bases, with 10 bases spanning the gap. Germline CDR1 LGHDT, CDR2 YNNKEL (reference sequence). The CDR3 is 14 amino acids. The CDR3 DNA reads TGTGCCAGCAGCCCCCGACAGGTCTACAATGAGCAGTTCTTC. This encodes CASSPRQVYNEQFF.

The genes are TRBV11-2 and TRBJ2-3; D possibly corresponds to TRBD2 (5 bases). The CDR3 runs 15 residues. The V end was cut by 7 bases, the J end by 6 bases, with 20 bases between. The germline gives CDR1 SGHAT, CDR2 FQNNGV. The CDR3 nucleotides are TGTGCCAGCACCCCTTGGACTGGGAGCTGGGATACGCAGTATTTT. It is translated as CASTPWTGSWDTQYF.

In this sample, this clone turned up a few times. The CDR3 region is CASSGQGFGEQFF. The CDR3 DNA is TGTGCCAGCAGCGGTCAGGGGTTCGGTGAGCAGTTCTTC. The V call is TRBV5-4, the J call TRBJ2-1; a possible D gene is TRBD1 (6 bases). Germline V CDR1 and CDR2: SGHNT, YYREEE (reference sequence). The V gene lost 4 bases and the J gene lost 9 bases, with 14 bases spanning the gap. The CDR3 loop spans 13 amino acids.